This T cell receptor (beta chain) was recovered during a study of T cell responses to AZD1222 COVID-19 vaccine (dated by TCRdb to the early 2020s). At the level of the whole study: AZD1222 recipients given second doses at about 4 weeks or at about 12 weeks were pooled, since spike-specific TCR depth and breadth were not found to differ between the two schedules. A total of roughly 240 trial participants underwent TCR sequencing, of whom 200 to 220 received two doses of AZD1222 and some 25 received two doses of the MenACWY control vaccine. Trial participants were enrolled by age into subgroups of 18-55, 56-69 and 70-plus years, and around 140, 26 and 57 TCR-sequenced participants, respectively, were included in these subgroups. Study-level results and caveats: Participants were mostly white British, with more females than males. The authors suggested clonal diversity may have been underestimated. After two AZD1222 doses, spike-specific TCR breadth and depth were significantly higher than at day 0 and than in MenACWY recipients. Epitopes outside the regions mutated in the B.1.351 and B.1.1.7 variants were reportedly recognized by nearly half of the unique spike-specific TCRs. Because no samples from the day 14 peak response were available, repertoires could be characterized only after the peak T cell response. The 56-69-year group was small, and its depth increase did not reach significance, likely because of low power. The whole spike protein was spanned by vaccine-associated CD4 TCRs, and dominant responses were seen in regions 160-218 and 743-854. Conclusions about previously exposed vaccinees were limited because only 6 or 7 AZD1222 recipients were SARS-CoV-2 seropositive at baseline.

Reading the label with the study, this specimen's time point is: baseline before first vaccination. Vaccinee samples came from UK trials COV001 and COV002, including a single-blind randomized controlled phase 2/3 trial of AZD1222 (ChAdOx1 nCoV-19) in healthy adults. For TCRbeta chain sequencing, PBMC samples were collected from trial participants at day 0 and at day 28 after the second dose. The CDR3 regions of human TCRbeta chains were analyzed by immunosequencing. In the original analysis: Repertoire TCRs were checked for matches against a reference library of SARS-CoV-2-specific TCRs that had been generated using the MIRA antigen-specificity platform. Breadth was defined as the fraction of unique TCRs that were SARS-CoV-2-associated, and depth was defined as the fraction of total T cells that were SARS-CoV-2-associated. Using the MIRA data, every spike-specific TCR was mapped to the spike region that the TCR reacted to and assigned to either a CD4 or a CD8 class. Log10-transformed breadth and depth values were compared by one-way ANOVA with Sidak's multiple comparisons tests. Not all clones reach the TCRdb copy of this immuneACCESS table, which keeps in-frame sequences only. Checked studies attribute under half of the gap to unresolved V genes and leave the rest unexplained. From that table come the V and J calls and clone size; the DNA was used to work out D and trimming. In all, the sample holds 100,000 to 120,000 clones, and around 90% of those were seen once. In total, the top ten clones hold approximately 3% of the sample.

The germline V gene (reference sequence) supplies CDR1 LNHDA and CDR2 SQIVND. Measured from the cysteine to the phenylalanine, the CDR3 is 16 residues long. The CDR3 DNA has 48 bases and is translated from base 1. Cut back by 6 bases and 3 bases, the V and J ends lie 18 bases apart. About this clone: Its antigen remains unidentified. No quality values exist for individual bases; no much larger clone is one base distant.

The clonotype comes from an adult in good health. The chain is assembled from TRBV19 and TRBJ1-3; the D gene remains uncertain. This specimen was peripheral blood, taken on day 0 of AZD1222 vaccination. DNA sequence: TGTGCCAGTAGCCCGGCGGGCCAGATACGTGGAAACACCATATATTTT. Its coded protein is CASSPAGQIRGNTIYF. Reference TRBV19 and TRBJ1-3 proteins supply the regions before and after the CDR3; the full variable domain is: DGGITQSPKYLFRKEGQNVTLSCEQNLNHDAMYWYRQDPGQGLRLIYYSQIVNDFQKGDIAEGYSVSREKKESFPLTVTSAQKNPTAFYLCASSPAGQIRGNTIYFGEGSWLTVV.